The clone carrying this TCR beta chain was counted many times. Antigen unknown. This sample is part of a study of T cells after yellow fever vaccination. Regarding the study as a whole: Peaking faster, on day 5 versus 15, the secondary response was nonetheless weaker. Contaminating bulk clonotypes could be abundant in FACS-sorted repertoires.

Per the germline V gene, CDR1 is LGHNA and CDR2 is YSLEER. V lost 1 base to trimming and J lost 7 bases, with 21 bases between them. The CDR3 has 17 residues. Generation of TCR cDNA used 5'RACE template switching (which added a universal primer site and UMIs). TCRdb reanalysed the 5' RACE reads using MiXCR and keeps one entry per CDR3 protein. Of 60,000 or so distinct CDR3 sequences in the sample, more than 5.5% were seen once. The receptor's source is a man aged 18 to 30 who received the YFV17D yellow fever vaccine. The material was CD8+ T cells sorted from PBMCs, obtained on the day of the first yellow fever vaccination. J is TRBJ2-3 and V is TRBV4-3, with D perhaps assigned TRBD1 or TRBD2 (7 bases each). The chain's CDR3 is CASSQVAAGGRGNTQYF. DNA of the CDR3: TGCGCCAGCAGCCAAGTTGCGGCAGGGGGGAGGGGGAATACGCAGTATTTT.